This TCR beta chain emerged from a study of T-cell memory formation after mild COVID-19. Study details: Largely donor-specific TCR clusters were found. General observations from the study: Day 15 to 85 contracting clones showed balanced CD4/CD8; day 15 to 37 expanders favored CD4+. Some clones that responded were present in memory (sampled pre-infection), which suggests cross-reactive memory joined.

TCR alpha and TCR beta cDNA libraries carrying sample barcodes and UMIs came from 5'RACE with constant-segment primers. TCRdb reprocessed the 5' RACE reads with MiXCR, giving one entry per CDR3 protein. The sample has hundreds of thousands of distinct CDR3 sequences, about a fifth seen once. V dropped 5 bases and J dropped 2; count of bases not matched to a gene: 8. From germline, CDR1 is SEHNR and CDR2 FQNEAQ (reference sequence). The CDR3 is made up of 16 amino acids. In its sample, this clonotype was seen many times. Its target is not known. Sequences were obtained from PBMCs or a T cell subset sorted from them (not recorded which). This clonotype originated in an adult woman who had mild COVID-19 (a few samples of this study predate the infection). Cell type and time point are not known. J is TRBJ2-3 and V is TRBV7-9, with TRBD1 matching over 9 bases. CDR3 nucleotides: TGTGCCAGCAGCCACGGGACAGGGAGGTCCACAGATACGCAGTATTTT. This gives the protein CASSHGTGRSTDTQYF.